A single sample gave rise to the 10 T cell receptor beta chains below, sequenced in a study of vaccination effects on CD4 cells after COVID-19. Using immunoSEQ multiplex PCR, the repertoire was profiled, and TCRdb retains in-frame clones only, with some absent. Counted here are about 40,000 clones, approximately 68% occurring once; the ten biggest clones make up under 15%. These receptors' targets are unknown. Sequencing was preceded by expansion of antigen-specific CD4+ T cells with viral peptide pools in the ViraFEST assay. Researchers isolated CD4+ T cells once around 11 days of culture had elapsed. Vaccinated recipients, who were negative for nucleocapsid antibodies, had no history of SARS-CoV-2 infection. The starting material was CD4+ T cells from PBMCs cultured with HCoV-OC43 spike peptides, obtained before COVID-19 vaccination. Specified subset: HCoV-OC43 spike overlapping peptide pool stimulation. All receptors derive from a human donor who received a COVID-19 vaccine.

This clone was observed a few times. CDR3 residues: CASSLQGMGGYTF. The CDR3 nucleotides read TGTGCCAGCAGCTTACAGGGAATGGGTGGCTACACCTTC. This chain uses TRBV5-4 with TRBJ1-2, with D perhaps TRBD1 (6 bases). Per germline, CDR1 SGHNT and CDR2 YYREEE (reference sequence). The CDR3 sequence is 13 residues long. V lost 2 bases to trimming and J lost 7 bases, with 12 bases between them.

The chain uses TRBV6-2 or TRBV6-3 and TRBJ2-3; TRBD2 aligns across 9 bases. Per the germline V gene, CDR1 is MNHEY and CDR2 is SVGEGT. The V segment lost 5 bases and the J segment 2 bases; nucleotides outside the gene matches: 8. The CDR3 totals 16 residues. The CDR3 coding sequence is TGTGCCAGCAGTGATTCGACTAGCGGTCTCACAGATACGCAGTATTTT. Encoded protein: CASSDSTSGLTDTQYF.

This chain uses TRBV10-3 with TRBJ1-6, with D unresolved. V was clipped by 2 bases and J by 5 bases, with 10 bases between them. The germline V gene encodes CDR1 ENHRY and CDR2 SYGVKD. The CDR3 contains 15 residues. The CDR3, as DNA: TGTGCCATCAGTGAGCGGGAGGTCAATAATTCACCCCTCCACTTT. It encodes CAISEREVNNSPLHF.

The chain has TRBV5-7 and TRBJ1-3, with 8 nucleotides matching TRBD1. Being an ORF, TRBV5-7 has a function that is uncertain. This CDR3 has 16 residues. The junction had 2 bases not matched to a gene; V was cut back by 0 bases and J by 0 bases. The DNA of the CDR3 is TGTGCCAGCAGCTTGGCCGGGACAGGCTCTGGAAACACCATATATTTT. It is translated as CASSLAGTGSGNTIYF.

This rearrangement joins TRBV6-5 to TRBJ1-2; D gene ambiguous. The V gene's germline CDR1 is MNHEY and CDR2 SVGAGI. V dropped 6 bases and J dropped 5 bases, with 13 bases sitting between them. The CDR3 has 13 amino acids. CDR3 loop: CASRAGLGYGYTF. CDR3 bases: TGTGCCAGCAGGGCCGGGCTGGGTTATGGCTACACCTTC.

This sequence joins TRBV7-9 and TRBJ1-2, with D hard to call. Germline-derived CDR1 and CDR2 are SEHNR and FQNEAQ (reference sequence). The V gene lost 1 base and the J gene lost 4 bases, with 10 bases spanning the gap. CDR3 length: 14 residues. CDR3 loop: CASSLGVNLYGYTF. CDR3 nucleotides: TGTGCCAGCAGCTTAGGGGTAAATCTCTATGGCTACACCTTC.

This clone was detected once. The CDR3: CASSQGVNTYNEQFF. The CDR3 DNA reads as TGTGCCAGCAGCCAAGGAGTAAACACCTACAATGAGCAGTTCTTC. V usage is TRBV3-1 (or the pseudogene TRBV3-2) and J usage is TRBJ2-1; D unclear. Germline assignment: CDR1 LGHDT and CDR2 YNNKEL (reference sequence). CDR3 length: 15 amino acids. V lost 1 base, J lost 2 bases, and 9 bases lay in between.

The chain couples TRBV18 to TRBJ1-5, with D unclear. The CDR3 is made up of 15 amino acids. Germline lookup yields CDR1 KGHSH and CDR2 LQKENI. Trimming took off 3 bases at V and 2 bases at J, with 11 bases between the two ends. The CDR3 coding sequence is TGTGCCAGCTCACCTCGCTATATTGGCAATCAGCCCCAGCATTTT. It yields the protein CASSPRYIGNQPQHF.

The table lists this clone with a few counts. The genes are TRBV6-2 or TRBV6-3 and TRBJ2-1, with 8 bases fitting TRBD2. CDR1 is MNHEY and CDR2 is SVGEGT in the germline V gene. Germline trimming cut 2 bases from V and 4 bases from J; bases unmatched to any gene: 4. The CDR3 spans 15 residues. The CDR3 DNA is TGTGCCAGCAGTTACCCTTTAGCGGGGTACAATGAGCAGTTCTTC. Residues: CASSYPLAGYNEQFF.

This sequence joins TRBV4-2 and TRBJ1-3; TRBD1 matches at 7 bases. The CDR3 consists of 15 residues. Germline V gene sequence: CDR1 LGHNA, CDR2 YNFKEQ. V lost 1 base and J lost 4; bases outside the gene matches: 4. The CDR3 nucleotides are TGTGCCAGCAGCCAAGTTGAGGGGGCGGGAAACACCATATATTTT. This codes for CASSQVEGAGNTIYF.